The 31 T cell receptor beta chains listed next were all sequenced from one sample in a study of T cell responses to AZD1222 COVID-19 vaccine. Profiled with immunoSEQ multiplex PCR; TCRdb holds only in-frame clones, not every one. The repertoire includes around 150,000 clones, just over 90% of them detected once, and roughly 2% sits in the top ten. This material consisted of peripheral blood, taken 28 days after the second AZD1222 dose. The receptors were gathered from an adult who received the AZD1222 COVID-19 vaccine.

The gene calls are TRBV29-1 and TRBJ1-2, with D hard to call. V lost 0 bases and J lost 1, with 9 bases in between. CDR1 and CDR2 from the germline V gene are SQVTM and ANQGSEA. CDR3 length equals 14 residues. Here the CDR3 reads CSVEDRPDNYGYTF. In nucleotides, the CDR3 is TGCAGCGTTGAAGATCGCCCCGATAACTATGGCTACACCTTC. Combining the CDR3 with reference TRBV29-1 and TRBJ1-2 gives the whole variable domain SAVISQKPSRDICQRGTSLTIQCQVDSQVTMMFWYRQQPGQSLTLIATANQGSEATYESGFVIDKFPISRPNLTFSTLTVSNMSPEDSSIYLCSVEDRPDNYGYTFGSGTRLTVV.

The chain combines TRBV6-5 with TRBJ2-3; D is uncertain. This CDR3 has 13 amino acids. Per the germline V gene, CDR1 is MNHEY and CDR2 is SVGAGI. V lost 5 bases, J lost 4 bases, and 10 bases lay in between. CDR3 amino acids: CASSHQMADTQYF. DNA for the CDR3: TGTGCCAGCAGTCACCAGATGGCAGATACGCAGTATTTT.

J is TRBJ1-5 and V is TRBV30; the D gene is possibly TRBD1 (6 bases). V shed 1 base and J shed 9 bases, with 13 bases lying between them. The germline CDR1 and CDR2 sequences are GTSNPN and SVGIG (reference sequence). This CDR3 comprises 13 residues. In DNA, the CDR3 is TGTGCCTGGAGTGACAGGGCTGAGGGGCCCCAGCATTTT. It specifies CAWSDRAEGPQHF.

About this clone: A read error may account for a junction end that differs from germline. Other DNA sequences in the sample encode the same CDR3. The chain employs TRBV12-3 or TRBV12-4 and TRBJ1-6; D unresolved. The CDR3 extends over 12 amino acids. The CDR3 sequence is CASSLAHSPLHF. In DNA form, the CDR3 reads TGTGCCAGCAGTCTAGCGCATTCACCCCTCCACTTT.

J is TRBJ2-7 and V is TRBV27; 9 nucleotides agree with TRBD1. Germline CDR1 and CDR2: MNHEY and SMNVEV (reference sequence). This CDR3 has 17 amino acids. With V trimmed by 3 bases and J by 3 bases, 12 bases remained unmatched. This CDR3 reads CASSLIPPRDRDYEQYF. CDR3 nucleotides: TGTGCCAGCAGTTTGATACCCCCCCGGGACAGGGACTACGAGCAGTACTTC.

The rearrangement joins TRBV3-1 (or the pseudogene TRBV3-2) to TRBJ1-2; 11 bases align to TRBD1. J was trimmed by 6 bases and V by 1 base; bases with no gene match: 4. CDR1 LGHDT and CDR2 YNNKEL come from the germline V gene (reference sequence). The CDR3 loop spans 15 amino acids. The CDR3 coding sequence is TGTGCCAGCAGCCAAGCCGGGACAGGGGGGCATGGCTACACCTTC. It codes for CASSQAGTGGHGYTF.

This clone was recorded only once. DNA of the CDR3: TGTGCCAGCAGCCTCGCCGGACAGGGCTACAATGAGCAGTTCTTC. Its translation: CASSLAGQGYNEQFF. The chain is built from TRBV7-3 and TRBJ2-1, with 8 bases matching TRBD1. The CDR3 contains 15 residues. V lost 5 bases and J lost 3; bases outside the gene matches: 6. CDR1 is SGHTA and CDR2 is FQGTGA in the germline V gene. Complete variable domain (other parts from reference TRBV7-3 and TRBJ2-1): GAGVSQTPSNKVTEKGKYVELRCDPISGHTALYWYRQSLGQGPEFLIYFQGTGAADDSGLPNDRFFAVRPEGSVSTLKIQRTERGDSAVYLCASSLAGQGYNEQFFGPGTRLTVL.

This clone has just one count. The J gene is TRBJ1-2, the V gene TRBV5-4; D remains ambiguous. The V and J ends lost 0 bases and 6 bases respectively, with 6 bases between them. This CDR3 region has 12 residues. Germline V gene lookup returns CDR1 SGHNT and CDR2 YYREEE (reference sequence). As DNA, the CDR3 is TGTGCCAGCAGCTTGGGGGGAAATGGCTACACCTTC. The encoded protein is CASSLGGNGYTF.

CDR3 nucleotides: TGTGCCAGCAGTTACGCAGGGGGTCTATACGAGCAGTACTTC. It yields the protein CASSYAGGLYEQYF. J is TRBJ2-7 and V is TRBV6-5; 7 bases are a match to TRBD1. CDR1 is MNHEY, CDR2 SVGAGI, per germline. The CDR3 has 14 residues. V lost 2 bases, J lost 4 bases, and 5 bases stayed unmatched.

In this sample, this clone turned up once. V gene TRBV6-6 combines with J gene TRBJ2-7, with a tentative D call TRBD1 (5 bases). This CDR3 comprises 13 residues. The germline V and J ends were trimmed by 2 bases and 6 bases, with 11 bases remaining between them. From germline, CDR1 is MNHNY and CDR2 SVGAGI (reference sequence). In nucleotides, the CDR3 is TGTGCCAGCAGTTACGGGTCAACAGGCGAGCAGTACTTC. It encodes CASSYGSTGEQYF.

The CDR3 is CASSPATGNNEQFF. CDR3 in DNA: TGTGCCAGCTCACCAGCGACAGGGAACAATGAGCAGTTCTTC. The chain combines TRBV18 with TRBJ2-1; 7 positions agree with TRBD1. The CDR3 extends over 14 amino acids. Trimming removed 2 bases from V and 5 bases from J; junction bases left unmatched: 3. Per germline, CDR1 KGHSH and CDR2 LQKENI.

The rearrangement uses TRBV7-9 and TRBJ1-1; the D gene is possibly TRBD1 (5 bases). V lost 3 bases and J lost 1, with 9 bases in between. Germline CDR1 SEHNR, CDR2 FQNEAQ (reference sequence). The CDR3 contains 14 residues. CDR3 bases: TGTGCCAGCAGCTTGATAGGGGCGAACACTGAAGCTTTCTTT. As protein: CASSLIGANTEAFF.

This chain uses TRBV12-2 with TRBJ2-3; TRBD2 was called by the table and not checked on the DNA. TRBV12-2 is assigned pseudogene status. This CDR3 is built from 14 residues. CDR3 loop: CASRLERPRGPQYF. Written as DNA, the CDR3 is TGTGCAAGTCGCTTAGAACGGCCCCGAGGTCCGCAGTATTTT.

This rearrangement joins TRBV7-2 to TRBJ1-6, with D tentatively TRBD1 (6 bases). The CDR3 totals 17 residues. The V end lost 5 bases, the J end lost 8 bases, and 22 bases lay between the germline ends. CDR1 SGHTA and CDR2 FQGNSA come from the germline V gene. This CDR3 is CASSPMVGGGLDSPLHF. The CDR3 DNA sequence: TGTGCCAGCAGCCCGATGGTTGGGGGCGGGCTCGATTCACCCCTCCACTTT.

V and J are TRBV19 and TRBJ1-2; possibly TRBD1 for D (5 bases). V was trimmed by 8 bases and J by 2 bases, leaving 21 bases between them. The CDR3 extends over 16 amino acids. CDR1 LNHDA and CDR2 SQIVND come from the germline V gene (reference sequence). CDR3 nucleotides: TGTGCCAGTTCCGTCATAGGGGCGACGGTAAACTATGGCTACACCTTC. Encoded protein: CASSVIGATVNYGYTF. The full variable domain, completed using reference TRBV19 and TRBJ1-2, is DGGITQSPKYLFRKEGQNVTLSCEQNLNHDAMYWYRQDPGQGLRLIYYSQIVNDFQKGDIAEGYSVSREKKESFPLTVTSAQKNPTAFYLCASSVIGATVNYGYTFGSGTRLTVV.

The V call is TRBV27, the J call TRBJ2-7, with D possibly called TRBD1 or TRBD2 (5 bases each). CDR3 length: 13 amino acids. V was pared by 2 bases and J by 3 bases, with 8 bases between. Germline CDR1 reads MNHEY; CDR2 reads SMNVEV (reference sequence). CDR3 sequence (DNA): TGTGCCAGCAGTTTACAGGGAGACTACGAGCAGTACTTC. Protein product: CASSLQGDYEQYF.

The chain uses TRBV5-1 and TRBJ1-1; 7 nucleotides agree with TRBD1. The CDR3 runs 18 residues. The germline CDR1 and CDR2 sequences are SGHRS and YFSETQ. The junction had 13 bases not matched to a gene; V was cut back by 1 base and J by 1 base. CDR3: CASSLYRDRPQPNTEAFF. The CDR3 DNA sequence: TGCGCCAGCAGCTTGTACCGGGACAGACCCCAACCGAACACTGAAGCTTTCTTT.

This chain links TRBV18 with TRBJ1-5; a weak D match, TRBD1 (5 bases). In germline, CDR1 is KGHSH, CDR2 LQKENI. The CDR3 is made up of 14 amino acids. Trimming took 5 bases from V and 3 from J, leaving 11 bases between them. CDR3: CASSAGLDNQPQHF. In DNA, the CDR3 is TGTGCCAGCTCAGCAGGGTTAGACAATCAGCCCCAGCATTTT. The full variable domain, its missing parts supplied by reference TRBV18 and TRBJ1-5, is NAGVMQNPRHLVRRRGQEARLRCSPMKGHSHVYWYRQLPEEGLKFMVYLQKENIIDESGMPKERFSAEFPKEGPSILRIQQVVRGDSAAYFCASSAGLDNQPQHFGDGTRLSIL.

The chain recombines TRBV19 with TRBJ2-6; tentative D call: TRBD1 (6 bases). This CDR3 is 14 amino acids long. The germline gives CDR1 LNHDA, CDR2 SQIVND (reference sequence). With 9 bases removed from V and 4 bases from J, the gap between germline ends came to 13 bases. CDR3 loop: CASGTGTGANVLTF. The CDR3 nucleotides read TGTGCCAGCGGCACAGGGACGGGGGCCAACGTCCTGACTTTC.

This clone was counted only a few times. This rearrangement joins TRBV10-3 to TRBJ2-7; tentative D call: TRBD1 (6 bases). CDR3 size: 15 residues. The V gene's germline CDR1 is ENHRY and CDR2 SYGVKD. V was trimmed by 6 bases and J by 5 bases, leaving 20 bases between them. The CDR3 spells CAISPWSGADDEQYF. The CDR3 nucleotides read TGTGCCATCAGCCCCTGGTCAGGGGCCGACGACGAGCAGTACTTC.

The V gene is TRBV5-4, the J gene TRBJ1-1; a possible D gene is TRBD1 (5 bases). Germline CDR1 SGHNT, CDR2 YYREEE (reference sequence). The CDR3 is made up of 17 amino acids. V lost 5 bases to trimming and J lost 0 bases, with 20 bases between them. CDR3 in amino acids: CASSSKTQGFLNTEAFF. The DNA for the CDR3 is TGTGCCAGCAGTTCCAAAACGCAGGGTTTTCTGAACACTGAAGCTTTCTTT.

The chain is built from TRBV30 and TRBJ1-4; D not certain. Trimming stripped 2 bases from V and 4 bases from J, with 14 bases between. CDR3 length: 15 residues. Germline lookup yields CDR1 GTSNPN and CDR2 SVGIG (reference sequence). The CDR3 nucleotides are TGTGCCTGGAGTCCAGAAAGGACCTTTAATGAAAAACTGTTTTTT. This translates into CAWSPERTFNEKLFF. The full variable domain, in which reference TRBV30 and TRBJ1-4 provide the parts outside the CDR3, is SQTIHQWPATLVQPVGSPLSLECTVEGTSNPNLYWYRQAAGRGLQLLFYSVGIGQISSEVPQNLSASRPQDRQFILSSKKLLLSDSGFYLCAWSPERTFNEKLFFGSGTQLSVL.

As DNA, the CDR3 is TGTGCCAGCAGCCAAGAAAGGACGGAACAAGAGACCCAGTACTTC. Its protein is CASSQERTEQETQYF. This chain joins TRBV7-9 and TRBJ2-5; no firm D call. Germline loops: CDR1 SEHNR, CDR2 FQNEAQ (reference sequence). The CDR3 runs to 15 residues. The germline V and J ends were trimmed by 5 bases and 2 bases, with 15 bases remaining between them.

The genes are TRBV30 and TRBJ2-5; 9 nucleotides line up with TRBD2. The V gene end was trimmed by 2 bases and the J gene end by 4 bases; junction bases not matched to a gene: 8. The CDR3 length is 15 residues. CDR1 GTSNPN and CDR2 SVGIG come from the germline V gene (reference sequence). The CDR3 region is CAWSTPGTSRETQYF. The CDR3 bases are TGTGCCTGGAGTACCCCCGGGACTAGCAGAGAGACCCAGTACTTC. Looking up the rest from reference TRBV30 and TRBJ2-5 gives the full variable domain: SQTIHQWPATLVQPVGSPLSLECTVEGTSNPNLYWYRQAAGRGLQLLFYSVGIGQISSEVPQNLSASRPQDRQFILSSKKLLLSDSGFYLCAWSTPGTSRETQYFGPGTRLLVL.

This sequence joins TRBV5-1 and TRBJ2-1; 9 bases line up with TRBD1. After removal of 2 bases from V and 0 bases from J, the junction contained 6 bases not matched to a gene. The CDR3 has 17 amino acids. Looked up from germline, CDR1 is SGHRS and CDR2 is YFSETQ. The DNA for the CDR3 is TGCGCCAGCAGCTTCGGGACAGGGATAAGCTCCTACAATGAGCAGTTCTTC. Protein: CASSFGTGISSYNEQFF.

This chain uses TRBV28 with TRBJ1-1; 7 bases fit TRBD1. Losses at the gene ends were 4 bases for V and 6 bases for J; bases not matched to a gene: 11. CDR3 length: 15 amino acids. CDR1 and CDR2 from the germline V gene are MDHEN and SYDVKM. The CDR3 here is CASSYRGRIKSEAFF. The CDR3 region has the DNA TGTGCCAGCAGTTACAGGGGCCGGATAAAATCTGAAGCTTTCTTT.

The chain carries TRBV11-2 and TRBJ1-1; no clear D gene. CDR3 length: 14 residues. Germline values: CDR1 SGHAT, CDR2 FQNNGV. V lost 1 base and J lost 3, with 9 bases in between. This CDR3 is CASSLVGVDTEAFF. The CDR3 nucleotides are TGTGCCAGCAGCTTAGTTGGGGTGGACACTGAAGCTTTCTTT.

The rearrangement links TRBV2 to TRBJ1-1; no firm D call. The CDR3 runs to 13 residues. Germline assignment: CDR1 SNHLY and CDR2 FYNNEI. V lost 3 bases, J lost 8 bases, and 13 bases lay in between. The CDR3 spells CASSDDGRSEAFF. CDR3 DNA: TGTGCCAGCAGTGACGACGGGCGCTCGGAAGCTTTCTTT.

This rearrangement joins TRBV3-1 (or the pseudogene TRBV3-2) to TRBJ2-5, with D unresolved. The length of the CDR3 is 14 residues. V lost 1 base and J lost 5, with 11 bases in between. Germline-derived CDR1 and CDR2 are LGHDT and YNNKEL (reference sequence). The CDR3 reads CASSQGEGLETQYF. The DNA for the CDR3 is TGTGCCAGCAGCCAAGGAGAAGGTTTGGAGACCCAGTACTTC.

This clone came up many times. Here the CDR3 reads CASSPGRENTGELFF. CDR3 coding DNA: TGTGCCAGCAGCCCCGGGAGGGAGAACACCGGGGAGCTGTTTTTT. The chain links TRBV7-9 to TRBJ2-2; 8 bases line up with TRBD2. The CDR3 consists of 15 residues. The ends lost 5 bases at V and 1 base at J; junction bases unmatched: 3. The V gene's germline CDR1 is SEHNR and CDR2 FQNEAQ (reference sequence).

The V and J genes are TRBV5-4 and TRBJ1-2; TRBD1 aligns across 9 bases. The germline gives CDR1 SGHNT, CDR2 YYREEE (reference sequence). The CDR3 spans 14 residues. V shed 4 bases, J shed 8 bases, and the junction held 9 bases outside the gene matches. In nucleotides, the CDR3 is TGTGCCAGCAGCCTTATCCGGGACAGGGTAGGCTACACCTTC. It translates to CASSLIRDRVGYTF.